This T cell receptor (beta chain) is from a study of radiotherapy plus CTLA-4 blockade in lung cancer (dated by TCRdb to 2016 to 2019). A note on the overall study: Among the enrolled patients, about 20% had an objective response, and 31% reached disease control. What the work shows at the level of the full study, not this receptor alone: The strongest predictors of response were reported to be early dynamic shifts in blood T cell clones along with a rise in serum interferon-beta following radiation. After treatment with radiotherapy and ipilimumab, TCR clones that came from tumors expanded in the peripheral blood.

The library was built by means of the immunoSEQ multiplex PCR assay. TCRdb obtained this table from immuneACCESS and retained in-frame rearrangements with V and J assigned. These tables miss some clones; where compared with another copy, unresolved V genes account for less than half of the shortfall, and the remainder is unexplained. This sample gives tens of thousands of clones in total; 84% of them show up just once. The top ten constitute 0.79% of the sample. Cut back by 6 bases and 4 bases, the V and J ends lie 13 bases apart. The germline V gene encodes CDR1 LNHDA and CDR2 SQIVND (reference sequence). From cysteine to phenylalanine, the CDR3 is 14 amino acids long. Only the CDR3 DNA stays, 42 bases, in frame from base 1. In this study, focal radiation therapy paired with CTLA-4 blockade (ipilimumab) was tested in patients who had chemo-refractory metastatic non-small-cell lung cancer. Details on this clone: It has no known antigen specificity. The record has no base qualities; no much larger clone is one base away.

Here the chain combines TRBV19 and TRBJ2-1; the best D guess is TRBD2, with 5 bases matching. Sequenced material: peripheral blood, taken from a patient treated with radiotherapy plus ipilimumab. This TCR was recovered from a human donor with non-small cell lung cancer who had stable disease on radiotherapy plus ipilimumab. The CDR3 protein is CASRGTPGYNEQFF. The nucleotide sequence is TGTGCCAGTAGGGGAACACCGGGGTACAATGAGCAGTTCTTC.